The 10 T cell receptor beta chains presented below share a single source sample, sequenced in a study of identical twins. TCRdb re-analysed the 5' RACE reads in MiXCR, keeping a single row per CDR3 protein. The sample includes approximately 1.8 million distinct CDR3 sequences, under 35% of them seen just once. Source material: cord blood. These receptors came from a newborn girl in good health.

This clonotype was detected ten times or more. V is TRBV20-1 and J is TRBJ2-7; D is undetermined. Germline CDR1 DFQATT, CDR2 SNEGSKA (reference sequence). The CDR3 covers 12 residues. V lost 5 bases and J 1 base, leaving 9 bases between the germline ends. Written as DNA, the CDR3 is TGCAGTGCTCCCTCCGGATCCTACGAGCAGTACTTC. It codes for CSAPSGSYEQYF.

The J gene is TRBJ1-1, the V gene TRBV7-9; D is undetermined. Germline lookup yields CDR1 SEHNR and CDR2 FQNEAQ (reference sequence). Trimming left V 3 bases short and J 0 bases short, with 8 bases between. CDR3 length: 14 residues. This CDR3 reads CASSFDAMNTEAFF. CDR3 sequence (DNA): TGTGCCAGCAGCTTTGACGCCATGAACACTGAAGCTTTCTTT.

The chain recombines TRBV6-2 or TRBV6-3 with TRBJ2-1; 9 nucleotides agree with TRBD2. Germline assignment: CDR1 MNHEY and CDR2 SVGEGT. The CDR3 sequence is 13 residues long. The ends lost 6 bases at V and 9 bases at J; junction bases unmatched: 6. The CDR3: CASRAGGLIEQFF. DNA of the CDR3: TGTGCCAGCAGGGCGGGAGGGCTAATTGAGCAGTTCTTC.

V usage is TRBV4-2 and J usage is TRBJ2-5; 8 positions match TRBD1. This CDR3 is 15 amino acids long. V was clipped by 4 bases and J by 3 bases; unmatched bases: 7. CDR1 is LGHNA and CDR2 is YNFKEQ in the germline V gene. The CDR3 sequence: CASSPRTGIKETQYF. The CDR3 nucleotides are TGTGCCAGCAGCCCCAGGACAGGGATAAAAGAGACCCAGTACTTC.

This clonotype was found many times. The rearrangement uses TRBV12-3 or TRBV12-4 and TRBJ2-3; 7 nucleotides line up with TRBD2. This CDR3 is 13 amino acids long. V trimming: 7 bases; J trimming: 6 bases; junction bases outside the gene matches: 7. The CDR3 DNA reads TGTGCCAGCACCATGGGGAGGGACGATACGCAGTATTTT. Translation: CASTMGRDDTQYF.

The chain couples TRBV6-2 or TRBV6-3 to TRBJ2-3; 7 bases align to TRBD2. After removal of 5 bases from V and 1 base from J, the junction contained 6 bases not matched to a gene. CDR1 is MNHEY and CDR2 is SVGEGT in the germline V gene. This CDR3 has 15 amino acids. This chain's CDR3 is CASSGGGLRTDTQYF. For the CDR3, the DNA is TGTGCCAGCAGTGGGGGGGGACTCCGCACAGATACGCAGTATTTT.

This clonotype was recorded at least ten times. This chain joins TRBV4-2 and TRBJ2-7; TRBD2 matches at 10 bases. Germline V gives CDR1 LGHNA, CDR2 YNFKEQ. The CDR3 is 15 amino acids. V lost 1 base, J lost 3 bases, and 3 bases stayed unmatched. Here the CDR3 DNA reads TGTGCCAGCAGCCAAGTCACTAGCGGGGTCTACGAGCAGTACTTC. Protein: CASSQVTSGVYEQYF.

In this sample, this clonotype turned up many times. This rearrangement joins TRBV7-2 to TRBJ2-5, with TRBD2 matching 9 bases. The CDR3 consists of 14 residues. The V segment lost 5 bases and the J segment 3 bases; nucleotides outside the gene matches: 4. CDR1 and CDR2 from the germline V gene are SGHTA and FQGNSA. CDR3 sequence reads: CASSPRTSEETQYF. The DNA for the CDR3 is TGTGCCAGCAGCCCCCGGACTAGCGAAGAGACCCAGTACTTC.

Details on this clonotype: With a much larger clone just one base away, this may be a read error. This chain uses TRBV29-1 with TRBJ2-4; 7 nucleotides line up with TRBD2. CDR3 size: 13 residues. Per germline, CDR1 SQVTM and CDR2 ANQGSEA. Losses at the gene ends were 4 bases for V and 13 bases for J; bases not matched to a gene: 13. The CDR3 coding sequence is TGCAGCGTTGGCGGGAGTCTCCAAGAGGCCCAGTACTTC. The encoded protein is CSVGGSLQEAQYF.

Concerning this clonotype itself: A much more abundant neighbour one base away suggests this may be a read error. The V call is TRBV27, the J call TRBJ1-2, with 7 nucleotides matching TRBD1. Unmatched junction bases numbered 6, after V lost 5 bases and J lost 3 bases. The CDR3 runs 14 residues. Germline CDR1 MNHEY, CDR2 SMNVEV (reference sequence). CDR3 in amino acids: CASSGDSTDYGYTF. The DNA of the CDR3 is TGTGCCAGCAGTGGGGACAGCACCGACTATGGCTACACCTTC.